This T cell receptor (beta chain) emerged from a study of identical twins. Study-wide findings and caveats: Researchers reported weaker excess twin sharing in beta out-of-frame sequences. Some out-of-frame alpha sequences were shared by twins, and these showed excess low generation probability.

Points on this clonotype: As yet, its antigen is unknown.

In TCRdb, the 5' RACE reads were re-called with MiXCR into one record per CDR3 protein. There are about 920,000 distinct CDR3 sequences in the sample; over 9% occur only once, and around 1.6% lies in the top ten. The ends were cut back, 3 bases at V and 4 bases at J, with 38 bases in the middle. The germline V gene encodes CDR1 LGHNA and CDR2 YSLEER. The CDR3 is 23 residues long. The same sample was also studied in work on yellow fever vaccine responses in identical twins.

The receptor comes from a woman younger than 35 in good health. This chain links TRBV4-3 with TRBJ2-3, with D tentatively TRBD1 or TRBD2 (5 bases each). Material for sequencing was PBMCs. CDR3 residues: CASSQGPIVGEHPRSRKADTQYF. As DNA, the CDR3 is TGCGCCAGCAGCCAGGGACCGATTGTCGGCGAGCACCCAAGAAGCCGGAAAGCAGATACGCAGTATTTT.